The clone carrying this T cell receptor (beta chain) was observed once. Its antigen is undetermined. The data stem from a study of shared clonotypes between healthy human individuals. The overall study: Per donor, three plates held CD4 naive cells, three held CD4 memory, two held CD8 naive and one held CD8 memory. Overall study findings and caveats: At large depth, rarefaction still showed sorted-subset sequencing to be incomplete. Shared clonotypes across all four donors exceeded non-shared ones in generation probability.

There were only Caucasian adults among the donors, and all lived in Nashville, Tennessee. The CDR3 has 16 amino acids. The V gene's germline CDR1 is LNHDA and CDR2 SQIVND (reference sequence). The V end lost 1 base, the J end lost 0 bases, and 10 bases lay between the germline ends. Sequenced by immunoSEQ multiplex PCR; TCRdb stores in-frame clones only, minus some. The table lists hundreds of thousands of clones, around 78% of them singletons, with under 2% in the top ten. This rearrangement joins TRBV19 to TRBJ1-5; no reliable D call. The sequence came from a woman aged 25 to 39 in good health. Sequences were obtained from memory CD4+ T cells sorted from blood. Indicated subset: CD45RA-negative fraction. Here the CDR3 reads CASSIGAMYSNQPQHF. The CDR3 bases are TGTGCCAGTAGTATAGGTGCTATGTATAGCAATCAGCCCCAGCATTTT.